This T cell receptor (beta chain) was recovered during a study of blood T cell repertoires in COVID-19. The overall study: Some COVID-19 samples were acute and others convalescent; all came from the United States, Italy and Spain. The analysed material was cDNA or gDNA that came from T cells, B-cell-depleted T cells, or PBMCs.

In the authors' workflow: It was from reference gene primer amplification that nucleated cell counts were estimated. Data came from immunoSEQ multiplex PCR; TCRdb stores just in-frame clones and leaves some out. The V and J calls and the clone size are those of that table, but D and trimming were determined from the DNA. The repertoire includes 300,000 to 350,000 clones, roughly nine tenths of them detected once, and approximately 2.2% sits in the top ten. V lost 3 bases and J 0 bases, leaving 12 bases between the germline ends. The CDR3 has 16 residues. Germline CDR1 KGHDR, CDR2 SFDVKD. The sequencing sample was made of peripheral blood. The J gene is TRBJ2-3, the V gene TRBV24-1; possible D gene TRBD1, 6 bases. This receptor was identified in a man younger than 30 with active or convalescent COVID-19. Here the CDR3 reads CATSDRGQGSTDTQYF. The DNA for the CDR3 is TGTGCCACCAGTGATAGAGGGCAGGGGAGCACAGATACGCAGTATTTT.